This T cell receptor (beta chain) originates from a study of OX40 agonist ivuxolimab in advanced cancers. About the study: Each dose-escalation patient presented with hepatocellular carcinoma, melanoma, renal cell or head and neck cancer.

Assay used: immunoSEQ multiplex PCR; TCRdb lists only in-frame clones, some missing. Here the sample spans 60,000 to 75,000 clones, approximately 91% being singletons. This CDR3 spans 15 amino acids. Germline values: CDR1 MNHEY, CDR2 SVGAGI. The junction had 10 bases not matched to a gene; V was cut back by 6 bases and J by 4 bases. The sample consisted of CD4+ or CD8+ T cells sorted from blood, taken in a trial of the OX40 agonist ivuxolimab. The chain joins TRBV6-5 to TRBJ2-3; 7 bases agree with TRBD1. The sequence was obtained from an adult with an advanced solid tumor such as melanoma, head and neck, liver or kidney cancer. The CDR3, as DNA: TGTGCCAGCAGCAACCCCCGCCAGGGGGCAGATACGCAGTATTTT. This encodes CASSNPRQGADTQYF.